A single sample gave rise to the 28 T cell receptor beta chains below, sequenced in a study of lymphopenia after photon versus proton radiotherapy. Profiling relied on immunoSEQ multiplex PCR, and the TCRdb table lists in-frame clones only, not all of them. The sample comprises about 12,000 clones, more than 70% of which are singletons, and 3% to 3.5% rests with the top ten. Here the sequenced sample was peripheral blood, taken from a patient treated with proton-based radiotherapy. Receptor source: a man aged 55 to 70 with pancreatic cancer.

This clone has just one count. The J gene is TRBJ2-1, the V gene TRBV19, with D perhaps TRBD1 or TRBD2 (5 bases each). Between the trimmed V and J ends, which lost 1 base and 7 bases, there was a span of 5 bases. The CDR3 consists of 12 residues. The germline CDR1 and CDR2 sequences are LNHDA and SQIVND (reference sequence). The CDR3 bases are TGTGCCAGTAGTATAGGGGGGAATGAGCAGTTCTTC. This sequence encodes CASSIGGNEQFF.

The chain joins TRBV5-1 to TRBJ2-5, with D perhaps assigned TRBD1 or TRBD2 (5 bases each). CDR1 is SGHRS, CDR2 YFSETQ, per germline. Trimming cost V 0 bases and J 2 bases, with 20 bases left between them. The length of the CDR3 is 18 residues. Here the CDR3 reads CASSLAPGTELLQETQYF. For the CDR3, the DNA is TGCGCCAGCAGCTTGGCCCCCGGGACGGAACTCCTACAAGAGACCCAGTACTTC.

Written as DNA, the CDR3 is TGTGCCAGCAGCGTATTGGGGGGCACAGATACGCAGTATTTT. It codes for CASSVLGGTDTQYF. The chain joins TRBV9 to TRBJ2-3; D is tentatively TRBD1 or TRBD2 (5 bases each). This CDR3 is 14 amino acids long. V was shortened by 1 base and J by 1 base, with 7 bases between the two germline ends. The V gene's germline CDR1 is SGDLS and CDR2 YYNGEE.

The V and J genes are TRBV2 and TRBJ1-4; 12 bases line up with TRBD1. This CDR3 comprises 17 residues. Germline CDR1 reads SNHLY; CDR2 reads FYNNEI. Trimming at V came to 5 bases and at J to 2 bases, leaving 6 bases not matched to a gene. The CDR3 nucleotides read TGTGCCAGCAGTTGGGACAGGGGGCGAGGTACTAATGAAAAACTGTTTTTT. Translating gives CASSWDRGRGTNEKLFF.

This chain connects TRBV27 to TRBJ1-4, with D perhaps TRBD1 (6 bases). The CDR3 loop spans 14 amino acids. The germline gives CDR1 MNHEY, CDR2 SMNVEV (reference sequence). Trimming shortened V by 6 bases and J by 5 bases, and 13 bases separated the two germline ends. The CDR3 sequence is CASSPGQLNEKLFF. In nucleotides, the CDR3 is TGTGCCAGCAGCCCCGGACAGCTAAATGAAAAACTGTTTTTT.

This clone was counted between two and nine times. In DNA, the CDR3 is TGTGCCAGCAGTTTAAGGGGGACCAATCAGCCCCAGCATTTT. Amino acid sequence: CASSLRGTNQPQHF. The V call is TRBV28, the J call TRBJ1-5; maybe TRBD1 (6 bases). The V end was cut by 2 bases, the J end by 3 bases, with 8 bases between. Germline CDR1 reads MDHEN; CDR2 reads SYDVKM. CDR3 length: 14 amino acids. Together with reference TRBV28 and TRBJ1-5, the CDR3 gives the full variable domain: DVKVTQSSRYLVKRTGEKVFLECVQDMDHENMFWYRQDPGLGLRLIYFSYDVKMKEKGDIPEGYSVSREKKERFSLILESASTNQTSMYLCASSLRGTNQPQHFGDGTRLSIL.

The gene calls are TRBV5-6 and TRBJ2-1; weak D call: TRBD2 (6 bases). The germline CDR1 and CDR2 sequences are SGHDT and YYEEEE. Between the trimmed V and J ends, which lost 4 bases and 4 bases, there was a span of 12 bases. This CDR3 comprises 14 residues. CDR3 region: CASSRVLAYNEQFF. The DNA for the CDR3 is TGTGCCAGCAGCAGGGTTCTAGCGTACAATGAGCAGTTCTTC.

The chain has TRBV5-1 and TRBJ2-3, with D perhaps being TRBD1 or TRBD2 (5 bases each). V lost 7 bases to trimming and J lost 5 bases, with 17 bases between them. Looked up from germline, CDR1 is SGHRS and CDR2 is YFSETQ. CDR3 length: 14 residues. As DNA, the CDR3 is TGCGCCAGCCGCCTGACCCGGGACCAAGATACGCAGTATTTT. Amino acids: CASRLTRDQDTQYF. The full variable domain, with the rest looked up from reference TRBV5-1 and TRBJ2-3, is KAGVTQTPRYLIKTRGQQVTLSCSPISGHRSVSWYQQTPGQGLQFLFEYFSETQRNKGNFPGRFSGRQFSNSRSEMNVSTLELGDSALYLCASRLTRDQDTQYFGPGTRLTVL.

This clone is a singleton in its sample. The chain recombines TRBV18 with TRBJ1-1; TRBD1 matches 10 bases. The trim removed 4 bases at V and 5 bases at J, leaving 13 bases unmatched. Looked up from germline, CDR1 is KGHSH and CDR2 is LQKENI. The length of the CDR3 is 17 residues. The CDR3 DNA reads as TGTGCCAGCTCACGCCTCCGGGACAGGGGCCCGGGAACTGAAGCTTTCTTT. Amino acid sequence: CASSRLRDRGPGTEAFF.

This clone was recorded only once. The chain has TRBV9 and TRBJ2-1; 10 bases line up with TRBD2. V was clipped by 2 bases and J by 8 bases; unmatched bases: 7. The germline CDR1 and CDR2 sequences are SGDLS and YYNGEE. The CDR3 extends over 15 amino acids. CDR3 nucleotides: TGTGCCAGCAGCGTCCTAGCGGGAGAATTGGATGAGCAGTTCTTC. Translation: CASSVLAGELDEQFF. Looking up the rest from reference TRBV9 and TRBJ2-1 gives the full variable domain: DSGVTQTPKHLITATGQRVTLRCSPRSGDLSVYWYQQSLDQGLQFLIQYYNGEERAKGNILERFSAQQFPDLHSELNLSSLELGDSALYFCASSVLAGELDEQFFGPGTRLTVL.

A few counts support this clone. The chain uses TRBV5-1 and TRBJ1-1; TRBD1 might be the D (6 bases). The V gene lost 1 base and the J gene lost 1 base, with 11 bases spanning the gap. This CDR3 comprises 15 residues. Per the germline V gene, CDR1 is SGHRS and CDR2 is YFSETQ. The CDR3 spells CASSLFLTGNTEAFF. Here the CDR3 DNA reads TGCGCCAGCAGCTTGTTCCTGACAGGGAACACTGAAGCTTTCTTT.

This chain connects TRBV2 to TRBJ1-5, with 8 bases fitting TRBD1. Germline V CDR1 and CDR2: SNHLY, FYNNEI. V gave up 4 bases and J gave up 5 bases; unmatched junction bases: 7. The CDR3 runs 15 residues. CDR3 in DNA: TGTGCCAGCAGTGGAGACAGGGGTTTTGATCAGCCCCAGCATTTT. Translating it yields CASSGDRGFDQPQHF.

This clone was picked up a small number of times. The chain joins TRBV4-1 to TRBJ1-1; D remains ambiguous. CDR1 is MGHRA and CDR2 is YSYEKL in the germline V gene. The CDR3 totals 16 residues. V lost 2 bases to trimming and J lost 0 bases, with 13 bases between them. The CDR3 coding sequence is TGCGCCAGCAGCCAATTAGGGCCTTCTATGAACACTGAAGCTTTCTTT. Residues: CASSQLGPSMNTEAFF.

This sequence joins TRBV7-2 and TRBJ2-2, with 10 bases that match TRBD2. Germline V gives CDR1 SGHTA, CDR2 FQGNSA. The trim removed 3 bases at V and 7 bases at J, leaving 5 bases unmatched. The CDR3 length is 15 residues. CDR3 amino acids: CASSLEGLASGELFF. DNA of the CDR3: TGTGCCAGCAGCTTGGAGGGACTAGCGAGCGGGGAGCTGTTTTTT.

The chain combines TRBV7-2 with TRBJ2-1; 7 bases align to TRBD2. CDR1 and CDR2 (germline): SGHTA, FQGNSA. The CDR3 runs to 15 residues. J gave up 4 bases and V 3 bases, and 6 bases lay outside the gene matches. The CDR3 loop is CASSLGLSLYNEQFF. CDR3 in DNA: TGTGCCAGCAGCTTGGGACTATCCCTGTACAATGAGCAGTTCTTC.

The chain links TRBV4-3 to TRBJ2-3; perhaps TRBD2 as D (6 bases). Germline V CDR1 and CDR2: LGHNA, YSLEER. CDR3 size: 16 residues. Trimming stripped 2 bases from V and 2 bases from J, with 14 bases between. CDR3 loop: CASSQSGGEITDTQYF. The CDR3 DNA is TGCGCCAGCAGCCAATCCGGAGGGGAAATCACAGATACGCAGTATTTT.

The genes are TRBV28 and TRBJ1-5; D unresolved. The length of the CDR3 is 19 residues. Germline CDR1 and CDR2: MDHEN and SYDVKM. Trimming pared 4 bases from V and 0 bases from J, leaving 22 bases between. CDR3 nucleotides: TGTGCCAGCAGTTGGTTAGGGTTTGTTGGAGTGCATAGCAATCAGCCCCAGCATTTT. Amino acid sequence: CASSWLGFVGVHSNQPQHF.

This rearrangement joins TRBV19 to TRBJ2-6; D gene unclear. Germline V gene lookup returns CDR1 LNHDA and CDR2 SQIVND (reference sequence). Trimming removed 5 bases from V and 0 bases from J, with 8 bases in between. The CDR3 consists of 15 residues. CDR3: CASSLSSSGANVLTF. The DNA of the CDR3 is TGTGCCAGTAGTTTGTCCAGCTCTGGGGCCAACGTCCTGACTTTC. Full variable domain (remainder filled in from reference TRBV19 and TRBJ2-6): DGGITQSPKYLFRKEGQNVTLSCEQNLNHDAMYWYRQDPGQGLRLIYYSQIVNDFQKGDIAEGYSVSREKKESFPLTVTSAQKNPTAFYLCASSLSSSGANVLTFGAGSRLTVL.

The chain combines TRBV5-1 with TRBJ1-1; unclear D gene. CDR1 and CDR2 from the germline V gene are SGHRS and YFSETQ. The CDR3 is 17 residues long. V was trimmed by 0 bases and J by 0 bases, leaving 15 bases between them. For the CDR3, the DNA is TGCGCCAGCAGCTTGGTCCTACTCTTGCTTATGAACACTGAAGCTTTCTTT. Translating it yields CASSLVLLLLMNTEAFF.

This clone came up once. This sequence joins TRBV5-4 and TRBJ2-7; D uncertain. The germline gives CDR1 SGHNT, CDR2 YYREEE (reference sequence). V was shortened by 1 base and J by 1 base, with 6 bases between the two germline ends. This CDR3 is built from 13 residues. CDR3 region: CASSLKGSYEQYF. The CDR3 DNA reads as TGTGCCAGCAGCTTGAAGGGATCCTACGAGCAGTACTTC.

The rearrangement joins TRBV18 to TRBJ2-3; no reliable D call. CDR3 length equals 12 residues. V gave up 2 bases and J gave up 5 bases, with 5 bases separating them. CDR1 and CDR2 from the germline V gene are KGHSH and LQKENI. The DNA of the CDR3 is TGTGCCAGCTCACCAATGGGAGATACGCAGTATTTT. Translating it yields CASSPMGDTQYF. The full variable domain, with the rest looked up from reference TRBV18 and TRBJ2-3, is NAGVMQNPRHLVRRRGQEARLRCSPMKGHSHVYWYRQLPEEGLKFMVYLQKENIIDESGMPKERFSAEFPKEGPSILRIQQVVRGDSAAYFCASSPMGDTQYFGPGTRLTVL.

The chain uses TRBV5-1 and TRBJ2-1, with TRBD2 identical over 7 bases. Germline V gives CDR1 SGHRS, CDR2 YFSETQ. J lost 12 bases, V lost 1 base, and 7 bases had no gene match. This CDR3 is built from 13 residues. This chain's CDR3 is CASSLYREGGQFF. CDR3 nucleotides: TGCGCCAGCAGCTTGTATAGGGAGGGAGGGCAGTTCTTC.

The table lists this clone with a count of one. This sequence joins TRBV2 and TRBJ1-2; D perhaps matches TRBD1 (6 bases). This CDR3 has 14 residues. Trimming cost V 2 bases and J 4 bases, with 11 bases left between them. CDR1 and CDR2 (germline): SNHLY, FYNNEI. The CDR3 reads CASSEIGGRYGYTF. The CDR3 DNA reads as TGTGCCAGCAGTGAAATAGGGGGACGCTATGGCTACACCTTC. Variable domain in full (rest from reference TRBV2 and TRBJ1-2): EPEVTQTPSHQVTQMGQEVILRCVPISNHLYFYWYRQILGQKVEFLVSFYNNEISEKSEIFDDQFSVERPDGSNFTLKIRSTKLEDSAMYFCASSEIGGRYGYTFGSGTRLTVV.

This clone is a singleton in its sample. This sequence joins TRBV10-3 and TRBJ2-1; D uncertain. With 7 bases removed from V and 2 bases from J, the gap between germline ends came to 9 bases. The CDR3 consists of 13 residues. CDR1 and CDR2 from the germline V gene are ENHRY and SYGVKD. The CDR3 coding sequence is TGTGCCATCACAGGCTCAGCCTACAATGAGCAGTTCTTC. It encodes CAITGSAYNEQFF.

The CDR3 protein is CASSHRGYEGTEAFF. Here the CDR3 DNA reads TGTGCCAGCAGCCACAGGGGGTACGAGGGCACTGAAGCTTTCTTT. This chain joins TRBV14 and TRBJ1-1, with TRBD1 matching over 7 bases. CDR1 and CDR2 (germline): SGHDN, FVKESK. After removal of 3 bases from V and 4 bases from J, the junction contained 8 bases not matched to a gene. The CDR3 sequence is 15 residues long.

V gene TRBV11-2 combines with J gene TRBJ2-5; perhaps TRBD2 as D (5 bases). The V gene's germline CDR1 is SGHAT and CDR2 FQNNGV. V lost 5 bases and J 1 base, leaving 11 bases between the germline ends. This CDR3 is built from 14 residues. CDR3: CASSPWRVQETQYF. For the CDR3, the DNA is TGTGCCAGCAGCCCGTGGCGGGTCCAAGAGACCCAGTACTTC.

The chain combines TRBV27 with TRBJ2-2, with 8 bases that match TRBD1. Germline CDR1 reads MNHEY; CDR2 reads SMNVEV (reference sequence). This CDR3 region has 14 residues. The V segment lost 6 bases and the J segment 2 bases; nucleotides outside the gene matches: 2. The CDR3, as DNA: TGTGCCAGCAGGGGACAGGCCAACACCGGGGAGCTGTTTTTT. Amino acid sequence: CASRGQANTGELFF.

The chain employs TRBV28 and TRBJ1-4, with D possibly matching TRBD1 (5 bases). The CDR3 is 14 amino acids. The V gene's germline CDR1 is MDHEN and CDR2 SYDVKM. V lost 6 bases, J lost 4 bases, and 12 bases lay in between. This chain's CDR3 is CASRRDGHNEKLFF. Here the CDR3 DNA reads TGTGCCAGCAGAAGGGACGGACATAATGAAAAACTGTTTTTT.